The entry below describes one TCR beta chain. As yet, its antigen is unknown. The sample originates from a study of graft-versus-host responses after intestinal transplantation. Study-wide context: Recipients underwent multivisceral, liver-intestinal, or isolated intestinal transplants. All recipients got anti-thymocyte globulin induction, then tacrolimus and steroids for approximately three years.

Sequencing was performed with immunoSEQ multiplex PCR; in TCRdb, only in-frame clones are kept and a portion is missing. The table has about 9,600 clones, 80% to 90% seen once; the top ten hold 5% to 5.5%. Intraepithelial plus lamina propria lymphocytes were released by processing graft tissue. Whole-study results and caveats: Patients who carried graft-donor T cell macrochimerism also had high graft-versus-host to host-versus-graft clonal ratios in their allografts. Early HvG declines after transplant were associated with peak circulating GvH clone levels.

V trimming: 7 bases; J trimming: 3 bases; junction bases outside the gene matches: 8. This CDR3 spans 13 amino acids. Germline values: CDR1 SQVTM, CDR2 ANQGSEA. The sequence was collected from a human patient who received an intestinal transplant, so some T cells may come from the graft donor. The starting material was ileum tissue, obtained just over 700 days after intestinal transplantation. This chain joins TRBV29-1 and TRBJ2-5, with TRBD1 identical over 7 bases. Here the CDR3 reads CSASETGKETQYF. DNA of the CDR3: TGCAGCGCCTCCGAGACAGGGAAAGAGACCCAGTACTTC.